Each of the 17 T cell receptor beta chains below was sequenced from the same sample in a study of OX40 agonist ivuxolimab in advanced cancers. Sequencing was performed with immunoSEQ multiplex PCR; in TCRdb, only in-frame clones are kept and a portion is missing. The table records about 15,000 clones, around 93% of them present only once. The source material was CD4+ or CD8+ T cells sorted from blood, sampled in a trial of the OX40 agonist ivuxolimab. These receptors all come from an adult with an advanced solid tumor such as melanoma, head and neck, liver or kidney cancer.

CDR3 sequence reads: CASSIAPFGEQYF. The CDR3 nucleotides are TGTGCCAGTAGTATAGCCCCATTCGGCGAGCAGTACTTC. The rearrangement joins TRBV19 to TRBJ2-7; no reliable D call. This CDR3 is built from 13 residues. Trimming stripped 1 base from V and 6 bases from J, with 10 bases between. CDR1 and CDR2 (germline): LNHDA, SQIVND (reference sequence).

The DNA for the CDR3 is TGCGCCAGCAGCCGGCTCGGACAGGGAGGGACTGAAGCTTTCTTT. As protein: CASSRLGQGGTEAFF. This chain links TRBV4-1 with TRBJ1-1, with 8 bases aligning to TRBD1. Germline V gene sequence: CDR1 MGHRA, CDR2 YSYEKL. CDR3 length: 15 amino acids. Trimming cost V 4 bases and J 5 bases; bases outside gene matches: 9.

The chain has TRBV27 and TRBJ2-7; 10 bases are shared with TRBD1. The trim removed 5 bases at V and 0 bases at J, leaving 7 bases unmatched. The CDR3 loop spans 16 amino acids. Germline V gives CDR1 MNHEY, CDR2 SMNVEV (reference sequence). For the CDR3, the DNA is TGTGCCAGCAGTACGCCCCGGGACAGGGGCTCCTACGAGCAGTACTTC. Translating it yields CASSTPRDRGSYEQYF.

The chain couples TRBV7-6 to TRBJ2-7, with TRBD1 identical over 7 bases. Germline CDR1 and CDR2: SGHVS and FNYEAQ. The V and J ends lost 5 bases and 5 bases, in that order; junction bases with no gene match: 12. This CDR3 contains 15 residues. The CDR3 is CASSALQGKKDEQYF. The CDR3 DNA reads as TGTGCCAGCAGCGCGTTACAGGGGAAGAAAGACGAGCAGTACTTC.

CDR3 in amino acids: CAWGGAASSYEQYF. DNA for the CDR3: TGTGCCTGGGGGGGGGCAGCCAGCTCCTACGAGCAGTACTTC. The rearrangement uses TRBV30 and TRBJ2-7; a possible D gene is TRBD2 (7 bases). V was clipped by 5 bases and J by 0 bases, with 14 bases between them. The CDR3 loop spans 14 amino acids. Germline V gene lookup returns CDR1 GTSNPN and CDR2 SVGIG (reference sequence). The complete variable domain, with remaining parts taken from reference TRBV30 and TRBJ2-7, reads SQTIHQWPATLVQPVGSPLSLECTVEGTSNPNLYWYRQAAGRGLQLLFYSVGIGQISSEVPQNLSASRPQDRQFILSSKKLLLSDSGFYLCAWGGAASSYEQYFGPGTRLTVT.

The rearrangement uses TRBV28 and TRBJ2-5; D possibly corresponds to TRBD1 (8 bases). The CDR3 runs 16 residues. Germline loops: CDR1 MDHEN, CDR2 SYDVKM. Trimming removed 8 bases from V and 4 bases from J, with 23 bases in between. CDR3 DNA: TGTGCCAGCCGGCTGTTGGAAGCGGGGACAGGAGAGACCCAGTACTTC. Encoded protein: CASRLLEAGTGETQYF. The full variable domain, with the rest looked up from reference TRBV28 and TRBJ2-5, is DVKVTQSSRYLVKRTGEKVFLECVQDMDHENMFWYRQDPGLGLRLIYFSYDVKMKEKGDIPEGYSVSREKKERFSLILESASTNQTSMYLCASRLLEAGTGETQYFGPGTRLLVL.

As concerns this clone: One end of the junction does not line up with germline, which may come from a read error. This chain connects TRBV13 to TRBJ1-5; D is unclear. Per germline, CDR1 PRHDT and CDR2 FYEKMQ (reference sequence). The CDR3 totals 13 residues. The CDR3 nucleotides read TGTGCCAGCAGCTTAGGTAGCAATCATCCCCAGCATTTT. It specifies CASSLGSNHPQHF.

The V call is TRBV7-9, the J call TRBJ1-1; no firm D call. CDR3 length equals 11 residues. The V end lost 5 bases, the J end lost 6 bases, and 7 bases lay between the germline ends. Germline lookup yields CDR1 SEHNR and CDR2 FQNEAQ (reference sequence). CDR3 loop: CASSGTSEAFF. Written as DNA, the CDR3 is TGTGCCAGCAGCGGAACATCTGAAGCTTTCTTT.

The V gene is TRBV11-2, the J gene TRBJ2-5, with 13 bases aligning to TRBD2. The germline gives CDR1 SGHAT, CDR2 FQNNGV. V lost 3 bases, J lost 2 bases, and 6 bases stayed unmatched. The CDR3 consists of 17 residues. CDR3 DNA sequence: TGTGCCAGCAGCTTTTGGACTAGCGGGGGAGAACAAGAGACCCAGTACTTC. It encodes CASSFWTSGGEQETQYF.

The rearrangement links TRBV5-1 to TRBJ1-1; no firm D call. V lost 0 bases, J lost 1 base, and 4 bases lay in between. Germline V lookup: CDR1 SGHRS, CDR2 YFSETQ. CDR3 length: 13 residues. CDR3 loop: CASSLAENTEAFF. In DNA, the CDR3 is TGCGCCAGCAGCTTGGCAGAGAACACTGAAGCTTTCTTT.

The chain carries TRBV27 and TRBJ1-4, with TRBD1 matching over 8 bases. CDR3 length: 15 amino acids. The V gene's germline CDR1 is MNHEY and CDR2 SMNVEV (reference sequence). V lost 5 bases to trimming and J lost 5 bases; unmatched junction nucleotides: 7. The CDR3 loop reads CASSPTGQGNEKLFF. In DNA, the CDR3 is TGTGCCAGCAGTCCGACTGGACAGGGAAATGAAAAACTGTTTTTT. Looking up the rest from reference TRBV27 and TRBJ1-4 gives the full variable domain: EAQVTQNPRYLITVTGKKLTVTCSQNMNHEYMSWYRQDPGLGLRQIYYSMNVEVTDKGDVPEGYKVSRKEKRNFPLILESPSPNQTSLYFCASSPTGQGNEKLFFGSGTQLSVL.

The V call is TRBV6-5, the J call TRBJ1-2; D is possibly TRBD1 (5 bases). The CDR3 sequence is 12 residues long. V was trimmed by 6 bases and J by 8 bases, leaving 13 bases between them. CDR1 and CDR2 from the germline V gene are MNHEY and SVGAGI. The CDR3 sequence: CASRRGLGGYTF. In nucleotides, the CDR3 is TGTGCCAGCAGGCGGGGGTTGGGCGGCTACACCTTC.

V is TRBV28 and J is TRBJ1-5; possible D gene TRBD1, 6 bases. From germline, CDR1 is MDHEN and CDR2 SYDVKM. The CDR3 runs 15 residues. Deletions cut 2 bases from V and 0 bases from J, with 8 bases between. The CDR3 bases are TGTGCCAGCAGTTTAGGACAGTATAGCAATCAGCCCCAGCATTTT. It codes for CASSLGQYSNQPQHF.

The chain employs TRBV6-5 and TRBJ2-2, with TRBD1 identical over 7 bases. V was pared by 0 bases and J by 5 bases, with 3 bases of the junction left unmatched. The length of the CDR3 is 15 residues. CDR1 and CDR2 (germline): MNHEY, SVGAGI. The CDR3 DNA sequence: TGTGCCAGCAGTTACTCCAGGGGGAAAACCGGGGAGCTGTTTTTT. It encodes CASSYSRGKTGELFF.

This rearrangement joins TRBV11-2 to TRBJ1-1; TRBD1 might be the D (6 bases). The V and J ends lost 7 bases and 2 bases respectively, with 11 bases between them. Germline V gene sequence: CDR1 SGHAT, CDR2 FQNNGV. CDR3 length: 13 amino acids. The CDR3 DNA follows: TGTGCCAGCACCTGGGGGACAAACACTGAAGCTTTCTTT. Its translation: CASTWGTNTEAFF. Full variable domain (missing parts from reference TRBV11-2 and TRBJ1-1): EAGVAQSPRYKIIEKRQSVAFWCNPISGHATLYWYQQILGQGPKLLIQFQNNGVVDDSQLPKDRFSAERLKGVDSTLKIQPAKLEDSAVYLCASTWGTNTEAFFGQGTRLTVV.

The V gene is TRBV6-5, the J gene TRBJ2-7, with 10 bases identical to TRBD2. This CDR3 region has 14 residues. In germline, CDR1 is MNHEY, CDR2 SVGAGI. V trimming: 7 bases; J trimming: 1 base; junction bases outside the gene matches: 4. The CDR3 is CASKVLAGSYEQYF. The CDR3, as DNA: TGTGCCAGCAAAGTACTAGCGGGGTCCTACGAGCAGTACTTC.

This chain joins TRBV29-1 and TRBJ2-2, with 7 positions matching TRBD2. From germline, CDR1 is SQVTM and CDR2 ANQGSEA. Trimming removed 3 bases from V and 1 base from J; junction bases left unmatched: 5. CDR3 length: 15 residues. This CDR3 is CSVDGEGLNTGELFF. The CDR3 nucleotides are TGCAGCGTTGATGGGGAGGGATTGAACACCGGGGAGCTGTTTTTT.